The 21 T cell receptor beta chains reported below all come from one sample, sequenced in a study of memory B cells and T cells in multiple sclerosis. The data were produced by immunoSEQ multiplex PCR, yet TCRdb's version contains in-frame clones alone and is incomplete. The sample has some 48,000 clones, over 75% seen once. No antigen has been assigned to these receptors. CFSE-dim autoproliferating and CFSE-high non-proliferating T cells from unstimulated culture were sequenced separately. Replicate wells were pooled after more than six days of stimulus-free culture of 45 million to 50 million CFSE-labeled PBMCs. Sequenced material: PBMCs from blood kept in culture. The source of these receptors is a human donor with multiple sclerosis.

The gene calls are TRBV23-1 and TRBJ2-1; D gene ambiguous. TRBV23-1 falls under the ORF class, with uncertain function. The ends were cut back, 6 bases at V and 5 bases at J, with 2 bases in the middle. The CDR3 consists of 10 residues. This chain's CDR3 is CASRDNEQFF. The CDR3 DNA follows: TGCGCCAGCAGGGACAATGAGCAGTTCTTC.

The CDR3 sequence: CASSESRNSPLHF. The CDR3 DNA sequence: TGCGCCAGCAGTGAGTCGAGGAATTCACCCCTCCACTTT. This sequence joins TRBV10-1 and TRBJ1-6, with unresolved D. Trimming removed 0 bases at V and 7 bases at J, with 4 bases between. The CDR3 length is 13 residues. Looked up from germline, CDR1 is WNHNN and CDR2 is SYGVQD (reference sequence).

This clone occurred once. The chain combines TRBV9 with TRBJ2-3, with 7 positions matching TRBD2. V shed 6 bases, J shed 4 bases, and the junction held 8 bases outside the gene matches. This CDR3 is built from 14 residues. Germline V gene sequence: CDR1 SGDLS, CDR2 YYNGEE. The CDR3 bases are TGTGCCAGCAACCACTTAGCGGGTGCAGATACGCAGTATTTT. The encoded protein is CASNHLAGADTQYF. Using reference TRBV9 and TRBJ2-3 for the parts outside the CDR3, the full variable domain is DSGVTQTPKHLITATGQRVTLRCSPRSGDLSVYWYQQSLDQGLQFLIQYYNGEERAKGNILERFSAQQFPDLHSELNLSSLELGDSALYFCASNHLAGADTQYFGPGTRLTVL.

The rearrangement joins TRBV9 to TRBJ2-3; 9 nucleotides match TRBD1. The CDR3 runs to 17 residues. In germline, CDR1 is SGDLS, CDR2 YYNGEE. Trimming removed 4 bases from V and 2 bases from J; junction bases left unmatched: 11. The CDR3 spells CASSSRRTGVFTDTQYF. The CDR3 coding sequence is TGTGCCAGCAGCTCGCGGCGGACAGGGGTTTTCACAGATACGCAGTATTTT.

The table lists this clone with a few counts. The CDR3 is CASSSSGTGRNYEQYF. DNA of the CDR3: TGTGCCAGCAGCTCCTCCGGGACAGGGAGAAACTACGAGCAGTACTTC. V gene TRBV7-9 combines with J gene TRBJ2-7; TRBD1 aligns across 9 bases. The germline V gene has CDR1 SEHNR and CDR2 FQNEAQ (reference sequence). The CDR3 has 16 residues. Losses at the gene ends were 4 bases for V and 3 bases for J; bases not matched to a gene: 10.

As regards this clone: The junction does not match germline at one end; this may be a read error. This rearrangement joins TRBV7-6 to TRBJ1-1, with D perhaps matching TRBD1 (6 bases). The CDR3 is made up of 15 amino acids. Germline CDR1 and CDR2: SGHVS and FNYEAQ. The CDR3 sequence: CASSSRGGVDTEASF. DNA for the CDR3: TGTGCCAGCAGCTCCCGAGGGGGGGTTGACACTGAAGCTTCTTTT. The full variable domain, rest sourced from reference TRBV7-6 and TRBJ1-1, is GAGVSQSPRYKVTKRGQDVALRCDPISGHVSLYWYRQALGQGPEFLTYFNYEAQQDKSGLPNDRFSAERPEGSISTLTIQRTEQRDSAMYRCASSSRGGVDTEASFGQGTRLTVV.

The gene calls are TRBV27 and TRBJ2-2; the match to TRBD1 covers 7 bases. Losses at the gene ends were 3 bases for V and 2 bases for J; bases not matched to a gene: 6. CDR1 is MNHEY, CDR2 SMNVEV, per germline (reference sequence). This CDR3 comprises 16 residues. The CDR3 spells CASSFAGTANTGELFF. In DNA, the CDR3 is TGTGCCAGCAGTTTCGCAGGGACAGCCAACACCGGGGAGCTGTTTTTT.

This clone was counted a few times. The chain uses TRBV7-9 and TRBJ1-1, with D unresolved. The CDR3 has 10 amino acids. CDR1 is SEHNR, CDR2 FQNEAQ, per germline (reference sequence). Deletions cut 4 bases from V and 9 bases from J, with 6 bases between. The CDR3 DNA reads as TGTGCCAGCAGCTACTCACAAGCTTTCTTT. Translation: CASSYSQAFF.

The chain joins TRBV19 to TRBJ2-1; the D gene is possibly TRBD2 (5 bases). CDR1 and CDR2 from the germline V gene are LNHDA and SQIVND (reference sequence). V was trimmed by 4 bases and J by 8 bases, leaving 18 bases between them. The CDR3 sequence is 15 residues long. As DNA, the CDR3 is TGTGCCAGTAGTACCTCTAGTTCAGTCGGGGATGAGCAGTTCTTC. Translation: CASSTSSSVGDEQFF. Based on the CDR3 plus reference TRBV19 and TRBJ2-1, the full variable domain is DGGITQSPKYLFRKEGQNVTLSCEQNLNHDAMYWYRQDPGQGLRLIYYSQIVNDFQKGDIAEGYSVSREKKESFPLTVTSAQKNPTAFYLCASSTSSSVGDEQFFGPGTRLTVL.

CDR3 loop: CASSLGGGQSYEQYF. The CDR3 DNA follows: TGTGCCAGCAGCTTGGGAGGGGGCCAAAGCTACGAGCAGTACTTC. V and J are TRBV11-2 and TRBJ2-7; D assignment may be TRBD1 or TRBD2 (7 bases each). The CDR3 contains 15 residues. V was shortened by 3 bases and J by 3 bases, with 15 bases between the two germline ends. The germline V gene encodes CDR1 SGHAT and CDR2 FQNNGV.

V is TRBV27 and J is TRBJ2-2; 8 bases map to TRBD1. CDR1 MNHEY and CDR2 SMNVEV come from the germline V gene (reference sequence). The V gene end was trimmed by 5 bases and the J gene end by 4 bases; junction bases not matched to a gene: 3. CDR3 length: 14 amino acids. Here the CDR3 DNA reads TGTGCCAGCAGTCATGGACAGGGCACCGGGGAGCTGTTTTTT. It yields the protein CASSHGQGTGELFF.

The genes are TRBV4-1 and TRBJ1-6; D call uncertain. The V gene lost 1 base and the J gene lost 3 bases, with 13 bases spanning the gap. Germline-derived CDR1 and CDR2 are MGHRA and YSYEKL. This CDR3 contains 17 residues. CDR3 protein: CASSQVDMGFYNSPLHF. The CDR3, as DNA: TGCGCCAGCAGCCAAGTGGATATGGGGTTCTATAATTCACCCCTCCACTTT.

The chain joins TRBV5-1 to TRBJ1-1; D is undetermined. There are 15 residues in the CDR3. Trimming took off 4 bases at V and 3 bases at J, with 16 bases between the two ends. Germline assignment: CDR1 SGHRS and CDR2 YFSETQ. The CDR3 DNA reads TGCGCCAGCAGCATAAATAACTTCCATTACACTGAAGCTTTCTTT. It encodes CASSINNFHYTEAFF.

Notes on this clone: Additional DNA sequences in this sample encode the identical CDR3. The chain links TRBV2 to TRBJ1-2; no reliable D call. There are 12 residues in the CDR3. Trimming took 6 bases from V and 1 from J, leaving 6 bases between them. Germline V gene data show CDR1 as SNHLY and CDR2 as FYNNEI. CDR3 sequence: CASRSNNYGYTF. Here the CDR3 DNA reads TGTGCCAGCAGGTCAAATAACTATGGCTACACCTTC.

A few counts support this clone. V gene TRBV28 combines with J gene TRBJ1-3; D is perhaps TRBD1 (6 bases). The CDR3 spans 14 residues. Germline V gene data show CDR1 as MDHEN and CDR2 as SYDVKM. Trimming removed 6 bases at V and 4 bases at J, with 13 bases between. The CDR3 DNA follows: TGTGCCAGCAGCCAACAGGGAGCAGGAAACACCATATATTTT. It specifies CASSQQGAGNTIYF.

This chain joins TRBV7-9 and TRBJ1-5; D gene unclear. Germline V gene lookup returns CDR1 SEHNR and CDR2 FQNEAQ (reference sequence). CDR3 length: 12 amino acids. V was clipped by 4 bases and J by 5 bases, with 6 bases between them. CDR3 DNA sequence: TGTGCCAGCAGCTACTCGGATCAGCCCCAGCATTTT. It yields the protein CASSYSDQPQHF.

J is TRBJ1-5 and V is TRBV4-2, with D uncertain. Germline CDR1 LGHNA, CDR2 YNFKEQ. CDR3 size: 16 residues. Deletions cut 0 bases from V and 4 bases from J, with 13 bases between. Here the CDR3 reads CASSQEARQENQPQHF. Here the CDR3 DNA reads TGTGCCAGCAGCCAAGAAGCGCGGCAAGAAAATCAGCCCCAGCATTTT.

This rearrangement joins TRBV7-2 to TRBJ2-2; 7 bases are a match to TRBD1. The CDR3 is made up of 16 amino acids. Per the germline V gene, CDR1 is SGHTA and CDR2 is FQGNSA. J was trimmed by 7 bases and V by 5 bases; bases with no gene match: 13. The CDR3 spells CASSPFSGTAGGELFF. CDR3 DNA sequence: TGTGCCAGCAGCCCATTCTCCGGGACAGCTGGCGGGGAGCTGTTTTTT.

The V call is TRBV18, the J call TRBJ2-3; 9 nucleotides agree with TRBD1. Losses at the gene ends were 3 bases for V and 3 bases for J; bases not matched to a gene: 10. The CDR3 length is 17 residues. The germline gives CDR1 KGHSH, CDR2 LQKENI. The CDR3 region is CASSPLSTGGGTDTQYF. The CDR3 DNA is TGTGCCAGCTCACCGCTCTCTACAGGGGGCGGAACAGATACGCAGTATTTT.

This clone occurred once. The same CDR3 also results from other DNA sequences found in this sample. The chain combines TRBV7-9 with TRBJ2-2; tentative D call: TRBD1 (6 bases). CDR1 and CDR2 from the germline V gene are SEHNR and FQNEAQ (reference sequence). Trimming pared 6 bases from V and 2 bases from J, leaving 13 bases between. CDR3 size: 15 residues. This chain's CDR3 is CASSGRTANTGELFF. The DNA for the CDR3 is TGTGCCAGCAGTGGGCGGACAGCCAACACCGGGGAGCTGTTTTTT.

V is TRBV14 and J is TRBJ1-1; D is unclear. The CDR3 contains 13 residues. V was cut by 5 bases and J by 4 bases, with 11 bases left in between. Per germline, CDR1 SGHDN and CDR2 FVKESK. The CDR3 loop reads CASSSTAGTEAFF. The CDR3 DNA follows: TGTGCCAGCAGCTCGACCGCGGGCACTGAAGCTTTCTTT.